These 28 T cell receptor beta chains were all obtained from the same sample, sequenced in a study of shared clonotypes between healthy human individuals. This table comes from immunoSEQ multiplex PCR, and its TCRdb copy is limited to in-frame clones, with some not included. The table lists roughly 890,000 clones, 90% to 95% of them singletons. Naive CD8 populations comprised CD45RO-negative cells positively selected for CCR7, excluding terminally differentiated effector memory CD45RA+ cells. The sample was naive CD8+ T cells sorted from blood. Receptors were obtained from a man aged 25 to 45 in good health.

The J gene is TRBJ1-5, the V gene TRBV19, with 8 bases matching TRBD1. Germline lookup yields CDR1 LNHDA and CDR2 SQIVND (reference sequence). The J segment lost 5 bases and the V segment lost 2 bases, leaving 5 bases of the junction unmatched. The CDR3 has 15 amino acids. This CDR3 is CASSITDRADQPQHF. Written as DNA, the CDR3 is TGTGCCAGTAGTATAACGGACAGGGCGGATCAGCCCCAGCATTTT.

The V call is TRBV14, the J call TRBJ1-1; TRBD1 is a possible D gene (5 bases). V was trimmed by 0 bases and J by 4 bases, leaving 12 bases between them. Germline CDR1 reads SGHDN; CDR2 reads FVKESK. The CDR3 spans 15 residues. This CDR3 reads CASSQDWGVGTEAFF. In DNA form, the CDR3 reads TGTGCCAGCAGCCAAGATTGGGGGGTTGGCACTGAAGCTTTCTTT.

V and J are TRBV11-2 and TRBJ2-1, with D possibly TRBD2 on 7 matching bases. The CDR3 spans 18 residues. V gave up 1 base and J gave up 2 bases, with 18 bases separating them. From germline, CDR1 is SGHAT and CDR2 FQNNGV. Written as DNA, the CDR3 is TGTGCCAGCAGCTTAGTTCGGGGGGCCGGAAAAACCTACAATGAGCAGTTCTTC. It specifies CASSLVRGAGKTYNEQFF.

The chain links TRBV7-9 to TRBJ2-1; possibly TRBD2 for D (6 bases). Germline CDR1 reads SEHNR; CDR2 reads FQNEAQ (reference sequence). V was clipped by 5 bases and J by 4 bases, with 12 bases between them. The CDR3 sequence is 14 residues long. CDR3 residues: CASSTPSVYNEQFF. CDR3 bases: TGTGCCAGCAGCACCCCTAGCGTGTACAATGAGCAGTTCTTC.

V is TRBV28 and J is TRBJ2-1; D may be TRBD2 (6 bases). This CDR3 spans 14 amino acids. CDR1 is MDHEN and CDR2 is SYDVKM in the germline V gene. Trimming took 8 bases from V and 4 from J, leaving 15 bases between them. The CDR3 DNA is TGTGCCAGCGGGCCTAGCGTTGGATACAATGAGCAGTTCTTC. Amino acid sequence: CASGPSVGYNEQFF.

The CDR3, as DNA: TGTGCCAGCAGCTTAGGGCCAGCGGGATCCTACAATGAGCAGTTCTTC. It is translated as CASSLGPAGSYNEQFF. The chain employs TRBV11-2 and TRBJ2-1; 7 nucleotides match TRBD2. V shed 1 base and J 1 base; nucleotides not matched to a gene: 4. Per germline, CDR1 SGHAT and CDR2 FQNNGV. The CDR3 consists of 16 residues.

This chain uses TRBV4-1 with TRBJ2-2, with a possible D match to TRBD1 (5 bases). From germline, CDR1 is MGHRA and CDR2 YSYEKL. The CDR3 loop spans 16 amino acids. V was pared by 0 bases and J by 2 bases, with 10 bases between. Here the CDR3 DNA reads TGCGCCAGCAGCCAAGAGGGCAGGGTTAACACCGGGGAGCTGTTTTTT. Translating it yields CASSQEGRVNTGELFF.

This sequence joins TRBV27 and TRBJ2-1; 12 bases align to TRBD1. In germline, CDR1 is MNHEY, CDR2 SMNVEV (reference sequence). The CDR3 spans 14 residues. Trimming removed 8 bases from V and 9 bases from J; junction bases left unmatched: 8. CDR3 coding DNA: TGTGCCAGCCAAAGGGACAGGGGGCTCGGTGAGCAGTTCTTC. As protein: CASQRDRGLGEQFF.

This clone was picked up one time. The chain has TRBV7-9 and TRBJ1-1, with D uncertain. V shed 0 bases and J shed 7 bases, with 6 bases lying between them. Germline assignment: CDR1 SEHNR and CDR2 FQNEAQ (reference sequence). The CDR3 is 12 residues long. The CDR3 reads CASSLAWDEAFF. CDR3 coding DNA: TGTGCCAGCAGCTTAGCGTGGGATGAAGCTTTCTTT.

This chain links TRBV28 with TRBJ1-1; D not resolved. The CDR3 contains 16 residues. V was pared by 4 bases and J by 1 base, with 16 bases between. Germline CDR1 and CDR2: MDHEN and SYDVKM. The CDR3 nucleotides are TGTGCCAGCAGTTACCCCCAGACCACCGGGAACACTGAAGCTTTCTTT. Its protein is CASSYPQTTGNTEAFF.

The chain is built from TRBV28 and TRBJ2-7, with D hard to call. V was clipped by 6 bases and J by 3 bases, with 15 bases between them. The CDR3 runs to 14 residues. Germline V CDR1 and CDR2: MDHEN, SYDVKM. The CDR3 loop reads CASSFLGSDYEQYF. CDR3 DNA: TGTGCCAGCAGCTTCCTGGGAAGCGACTACGAGCAGTACTTC.

The chain couples TRBV29-1 to TRBJ2-5, with D uncertain. Trimming shortened V by 6 bases and J by 4 bases, and 9 bases separated the two germline ends. Germline V gene data show CDR1 as SQVTM and CDR2 as ANQGSEA. The CDR3 covers 11 residues. This CDR3 reads CSVPGRETQYF. CDR3 bases: TGCAGCGTCCCTGGGCGAGAGACCCAGTACTTC.

This clone was found once. The rearrangement links TRBV27 to TRBJ2-3; 8 bases are shared with TRBD2. Germline V CDR1 and CDR2: MNHEY, SMNVEV (reference sequence). There are 15 residues in the CDR3. The trim removed 3 bases at V and 0 bases at J, leaving 2 bases unmatched. CDR3 in amino acids: CASSLGLVSTDTQYF. The CDR3 region has the DNA TGTGCCAGCAGTTTGGGACTAGTGAGCACAGATACGCAGTATTTT.

This clone was picked up many times. The chain employs TRBV5-4 and TRBJ2-1; weak D call: TRBD1 (5 bases). This CDR3 contains 13 residues. Germline-derived CDR1 and CDR2 are SGHNT and YYREEE (reference sequence). V lost 3 bases and J lost 6, with 10 bases in between. CDR3 nucleotides: TGTGCCAGCAGCTCCGGACATCCCAATGAGCAGTTCTTC. Encoded protein: CASSSGHPNEQFF.

The V and J genes are TRBV13 and TRBJ2-1; 10 bases align to TRBD1. V was pared by 2 bases and J by 2 bases, with 3 bases of the junction left unmatched. The CDR3 is 16 amino acids. CDR1 PRHDT and CDR2 FYEKMQ come from the germline V gene (reference sequence). CDR3 bases: TGTGCCAGCAGCTTATCCGGGACAGGGGCCTACAATGAGCAGTTCTTC. Protein sequence: CASSLSGTGAYNEQFF.

The rearrangement links TRBV5-6 to TRBJ1-1; 8 nucleotides match TRBD1. The trim removed 4 bases at V and 2 bases at J, leaving 4 bases unmatched. Germline CDR1 SGHDT, CDR2 YYEEEE. CDR3 length equals 14 residues. The CDR3 protein is CASSIGTGNTEAFF. CDR3 coding DNA: TGTGCCAGCAGCATCGGGACAGGTAACACTGAAGCTTTCTTT.

The rearrangement links TRBV6-1 to TRBJ1-5, with D tentatively TRBD1 (6 bases). Germline-derived CDR1 and CDR2 are MNHNS and SASEGT. Trimming took 7 bases from V and 6 from J, leaving 10 bases between them. The CDR3 sequence is 12 residues long. This CDR3 is CASIQGGQPQHF. The DNA for the CDR3 is TGTGCCAGCATACAGGGAGGTCAGCCCCAGCATTTT.

The rearrangement links TRBV9 to TRBJ1-2; the D is unclear. V was shortened by 0 bases and J by 6 bases, with 21 bases between the two germline ends. The CDR3 extends over 17 amino acids. Germline-derived CDR1 and CDR2 are SGDLS and YYNGEE. DNA for the CDR3: TGTGCCAGCAGCGTAGCCCCTGGCCCCGCGGATCGGAATGGCTACACCTTC. Its translation is CASSVAPGPADRNGYTF.

This clone was picked up one time. CDR3 protein: CASSLGAQGGTGELFF. In DNA form, the CDR3 reads TGTGCCAGCAGCTTAGGGGCCCAGGGAGGCACCGGGGAGCTGTTTTTT. The chain is built from TRBV7-9 and TRBJ2-2, with D perhaps matching TRBD2 (6 bases). V lost 1 base and J lost 4, with 13 bases in between. The CDR3 has 16 residues. Germline V lookup: CDR1 SEHNR, CDR2 FQNEAQ (reference sequence).

V and J are TRBV19 and TRBJ2-3; D is undetermined. The CDR3 runs to 15 residues. The V end lost 3 bases, the J end lost 2 bases, and 12 bases lay between the germline ends. Germline-derived CDR1 and CDR2 are LNHDA and SQIVND (reference sequence). CDR3 nucleotides: TGTGCCAGTAGTATCATCCTAGATTTCACAGATACGCAGTATTTT. Translated: CASSIILDFTDTQYF.

This chain joins TRBV6-5 and TRBJ2-7; D call uncertain. CDR3 length: 14 amino acids. The germline V and J ends were trimmed by 4 bases and 1 base, with 11 bases remaining between them. Germline CDR1 is MNHEY and CDR2 is SVGAGI. CDR3 coding DNA: TGTGCCAGCAGTTCCCGTACAATATCCTACGAGCAGTACTTC. It encodes CASSSRTISYEQYF.

This chain links TRBV4-1 with TRBJ2-5; D gene uncertain. The CDR3 is made up of 15 amino acids. Germline V gene sequence: CDR1 MGHRA, CDR2 YSYEKL. The V end lost 2 bases, the J end lost 1 base, and 11 bases lay between the germline ends. The CDR3 DNA reads as TGCGCCAGCAGCCAATTGGCTACCACCCAAGAGACCCAGTACTTC. Encoded protein: CASSQLATTQETQYF.

The rearrangement uses TRBV9 and TRBJ1-2; possibly TRBD1 for D (6 bases). Germline V CDR1 and CDR2: SGDLS, YYNGEE. Trimming removed 4 bases from V and 4 bases from J, with 14 bases in between. The CDR3 contains 14 residues. CDR3 DNA sequence: TGTGCCAGCAGCAACCCAGGGGAGAGCTATGGCTACACCTTC. Translation gives CASSNPGESYGYTF.

The J gene is TRBJ1-1, the V gene TRBV5-1, with no clear D. The V gene's germline CDR1 is SGHRS and CDR2 YFSETQ. The CDR3 sequence is 15 residues long. V gave up 0 bases and J gave up 1 base, with 10 bases separating them. CDR3 sequence (DNA): TGCGCCAGCAGCTTGGTTGGAGAAAAGAACACTGAAGCTTTCTTT. Translation gives CASSLVGEKNTEAFF. Together with reference TRBV5-1 and TRBJ1-1, the CDR3 gives the full variable domain: KAGVTQTPRYLIKTRGQQVTLSCSPISGHRSVSWYQQTPGQGLQFLFEYFSETQRNKGNFPGRFSGRQFSNSRSEMNVSTLELGDSALYLCASSLVGEKNTEAFFGQGTRLTVV.

The chain links TRBV5-5 to TRBJ2-5; no definite D call. This CDR3 contains 15 residues. The ends were cut back, 3 bases at V and 5 bases at J, with 17 bases in the middle. CDR1 is SGHKS and CDR2 is YYEKEE in the germline V gene (reference sequence). The CDR3 reads CASSSGEGSSETQYF. The CDR3 DNA sequence: TGTGCCAGCAGCTCCGGCGAAGGGTCATCCGAGACCCAGTACTTC. The variable domain in full, completed from reference TRBV5-5 and TRBJ2-5, reads DAGVTQSPTHLIKTRGQQVTLRCSPISGHKSVSWYQQVLGQGPQFIFQYYEKEERGRGNFPDRFSARQFPNYSSELNVNALLLGDSALYLCASSSGEGSSETQYFGPGTRLLVL.

This rearrangement joins TRBV10-2 to TRBJ2-2, with no clear D. This CDR3 region has 14 residues. V was shortened by 4 bases and J by 0 bases, with 6 bases between the two germline ends. Germline V gene lookup returns CDR1 WSHSY and CDR2 SAAADI. This CDR3 is CASSVTTNTGELFF. CDR3 bases: TGCGCCAGCAGTGTAACTACGAACACCGGGGAGCTGTTTTTT.

The V call is TRBV2, the J call TRBJ2-7; 9 nucleotides agree with TRBD2. The CDR3 runs to 16 residues. With V trimmed by 0 bases and J by 4 bases, 7 bases remained unmatched. Germline V lookup: CDR1 SNHLY, CDR2 FYNNEI. The CDR3 DNA reads as TGTGCCAGCAGTGAAGCGGGCGGGAGGGCCCGGTACGAGCAGTACTTC. Translated: CASSEAGGRARYEQYF. Based on the CDR3 plus reference TRBV2 and TRBJ2-7, the full variable domain is EPEVTQTPSHQVTQMGQEVILRCVPISNHLYFYWYRQILGQKVEFLVSFYNNEISEKSEIFDDQFSVERPDGSNFTLKIRSTKLEDSAMYFCASSEAGGRARYEQYFGPGTRLTVT.

This clone occurred many times. The chain couples TRBV6-1 to TRBJ2-6; D is possibly TRBD1 (6 bases). Germline assignment: CDR1 MNHNS and CDR2 SASEGT. V lost 4 bases to trimming and J lost 2 bases, with 6 bases between them. The CDR3 length is 14 residues. CDR3 nucleotide sequence: TGTGCCAGCAGTGGGACAGCTGGGGCCAACGTCCTGACTTTC. Translating gives CASSGTAGANVLTF.